The 10 T cell receptor beta chains below come from one sample, sequenced in a study of memory CD4+ T cells and cytomegalovirus serostatus. Assay used: immunoSEQ multiplex PCR; TCRdb lists only in-frame clones, some missing. This table has about 64,000 clones, 60% to 80% appearing once. The sort gate was single viable CD3+CD4+CD8-CD45RO+ cells for memory CD4+ T cells. Sequencing used memory CD4+ T cells from blood. Receptors were obtained from an adult in good health and CMV-seronegative.

J is TRBJ2-7 and V is TRBV6-5; D gene unclear. CDR1 and CDR2 (germline): MNHEY, SVGAGI. The V end was cut by 2 bases, the J end by 0 bases, with 11 bases between. This CDR3 contains 15 residues. CDR3 nucleotide sequence: TGTGCCAGCAGTTACAGTGGGATCCCCTCCTACGAGCAGTACTTC. Its translation is CASSYSGIPSYEQYF.

This clone was observed a handful of times. The CDR3 DNA is TGTGCCAGTCGTGACCTTCTAAATTCACCCCTCCACTTT. Translation: CASRDLLNSPLHF. This sequence joins TRBV19 and TRBJ1-6; D is uncertain. Germline V gives CDR1 LNHDA, CDR2 SQIVND (reference sequence). CDR3 length: 13 amino acids. V was shortened by 8 bases and J by 7 bases, with 12 bases between the two germline ends.

V is TRBV18 and J is TRBJ2-7; the D call may be TRBD1 or TRBD2 (5 bases each). The CDR3 covers 15 residues. Between the trimmed V and J ends, which lost 2 bases and 5 bases, there was a span of 16 bases. From germline, CDR1 is KGHSH and CDR2 LQKENI. CDR3 protein: CASSPSATWGNEQYF. The CDR3 nucleotides are TGTGCCAGCTCACCATCTGCAACTTGGGGGAACGAGCAGTACTTC.

This clone turned up a few times. CDR3 in amino acids: CASSIRHTSNQPQHF. The CDR3 DNA follows: TGTGCCAGTAGTATACGACATACTAGCAATCAGCCCCAGCATTTT. The gene calls are TRBV19 and TRBJ1-5; D ambiguous. From germline, CDR1 is LNHDA and CDR2 SQIVND (reference sequence). The CDR3 length is 15 residues. The V end was cut by 2 bases, the J end by 0 bases, with 8 bases between. The whole variable domain, remainder taken from reference TRBV19 and TRBJ1-5, is DGGITQSPKYLFRKEGQNVTLSCEQNLNHDAMYWYRQDPGQGLRLIYYSQIVNDFQKGDIAEGYSVSREKKESFPLTVTSAQKNPTAFYLCASSIRHTSNQPQHFGDGTRLSIL.

The rearrangement links TRBV5-1 to TRBJ2-3; TRBD1 aligns across 7 bases. This CDR3 contains 14 residues. Trimming removed 5 bases from V and 2 bases from J; junction bases left unmatched: 5. Germline V CDR1 and CDR2: SGHRS, YFSETQ. DNA for the CDR3: TGCGCCAGCAGGCAGACAGGGTACACAGATACGCAGTATTTT. It codes for CASRQTGYTDTQYF.

In this sample, this clone turned up many times. The J gene is TRBJ1-1, the V gene TRBV5-1, with no clear D. This CDR3 spans 12 amino acids. The V end lost 0 bases, the J end lost 11 bases, and 11 bases lay between the germline ends. Germline lookup yields CDR1 SGHRS and CDR2 YFSETQ. The CDR3 is CASSLEGFLAFF. Written as DNA, the CDR3 is TGCGCCAGCAGCTTGGAAGGTTTTTTGGCTTTCTTT.

The V call is TRBV19, the J call TRBJ2-5; TRBD2 might be the D (6 bases). Trimming shortened V by 5 bases and J by 0 bases, and 13 bases separated the two germline ends. The length of the CDR3 is 15 residues. Germline loops: CDR1 LNHDA, CDR2 SQIVND (reference sequence). CDR3 region: CASSWGEGNQETQYF. CDR3 sequence (DNA): TGTGCCAGTAGTTGGGGGGAAGGGAACCAAGAGACCCAGTACTTC.

The chain uses TRBV7-3 and TRBJ1-2, with 12 bases aligning to TRBD1. The V and J ends lost 5 bases and 8 bases, in that order; junction bases with no gene match: 6. The CDR3 contains 14 residues. The germline gives CDR1 SGHTA, CDR2 FQGTGA. Here the CDR3 reads CASSAGTGGDGYTF. CDR3 in DNA: TGTGCCAGCAGCGCGGGGACAGGGGGCGACGGCTACACCTTC.

A few counts support this clone. The chain combines TRBV6-5 with TRBJ2-3, with 8 bases identical to TRBD2. With 5 bases clipped from V and 5 bases from J, the junction kept 3 bases outside the gene matches. The CDR3 extends over 13 amino acids. Germline CDR1 and CDR2: MNHEY and SVGAGI. The CDR3 loop is CASSLSGKDTQYF. The CDR3 DNA follows: TGTGCCAGCAGTCTTAGCGGGAAAGATACGCAGTATTTT.

The chain combines TRBV20-1 with TRBJ2-5, with D unclear. Looked up from germline, CDR1 is DFQATT and CDR2 is SNEGSKA (reference sequence). Trimming stripped 5 bases from V and 5 bases from J, with 6 bases between. The CDR3 has 10 residues. Written as DNA, the CDR3 is TGCAGTGCTGGGGTGGAGACCCAGTACTTC. It is translated as CSAGVETQYF.